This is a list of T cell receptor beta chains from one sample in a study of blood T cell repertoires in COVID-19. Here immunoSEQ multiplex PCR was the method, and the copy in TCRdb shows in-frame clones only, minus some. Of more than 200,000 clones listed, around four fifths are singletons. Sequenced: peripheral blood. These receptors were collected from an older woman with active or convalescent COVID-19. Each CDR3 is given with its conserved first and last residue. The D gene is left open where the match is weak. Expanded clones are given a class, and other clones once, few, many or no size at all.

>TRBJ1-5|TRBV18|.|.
TGTGCCAGCTCACCGTTCGGCGGTGAAGGCAATCAGCCCCAGCATTTT
CASSPFGGEGNQPQHF
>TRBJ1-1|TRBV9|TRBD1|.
TGTGCCAGCAGCCCAAGTTTCGGGACAGGGAATAGTGAAGCTTTCTTT
CASSPSFGTGNSEAFF
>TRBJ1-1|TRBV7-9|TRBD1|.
TGTGCCAGCAGCACCACGGCCCACCGGGACAGGGGTGTGACTGAAGCTTTCTTT
CASSTTAHRDRGVTEAFF
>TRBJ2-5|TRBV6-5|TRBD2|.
TGTGCCAGCAGAGTAGCGGGAGTGGGGGCTTGGTCCCAGTACTTC
CASRVAGVGAWSQYF
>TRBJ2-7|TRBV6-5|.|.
TGTGCCAGCAGTTACGGGAGGAAGGGCTACGAGCAGTACTTC
CASSYGRKGYEQYF
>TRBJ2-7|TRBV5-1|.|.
TGCGCCAGCAGCTTGACGGGGAGGCCCTACGAGCAGTACTTC
CASSLTGRPYEQYF
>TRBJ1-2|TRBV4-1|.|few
TGCGCCAGCAGCCCTTCCACAGGGTTGAGTGGCTATGGCTACACCTTC
CASSPSTGLSGYGYTF
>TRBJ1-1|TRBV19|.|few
TGTGCCAGTAGTATAGCTTCCGGTTTGGACACTGAAGCTTTCTTT
CASSIASGLDTEAFF
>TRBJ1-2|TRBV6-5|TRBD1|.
TGTGCCAGCGCTTCAGGGGGCTTTTATGGCTACACCTTC
CASASGGFYGYTF
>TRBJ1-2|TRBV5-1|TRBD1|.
TGCGCCAGCAGCTCCTCACATGGACAGGCGAGAAACTATGGCTACACCTTC
CASSSSHGQARNYGYTF
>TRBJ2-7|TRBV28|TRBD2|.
TGTGCCAGCAGGGGGACTACCCTCTACGAGCAGTACTTC
CASRGTTLYEQYF
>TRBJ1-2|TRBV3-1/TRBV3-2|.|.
TGTGCCAGCAGCCGTGGGGGGGGCGCGGGCTATGGCTACACCTTC
CASSRGGGAGYGYTF
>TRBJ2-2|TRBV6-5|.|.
TGTGCCAGCAGTCCAGAACTAAGACTGGCCGGGGAGCTGTTTTTT
CASSPELRLAGELFF
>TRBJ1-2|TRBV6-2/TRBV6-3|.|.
TGTGCCAGCAGTTACTCACGCGGGGGATGGAGCTACACCTTC
CASSYSRGGWSYTF
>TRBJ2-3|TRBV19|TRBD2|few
TGTGCCAGCGGGAGGGAGACGCAGTATTTT
CASGRETQYF
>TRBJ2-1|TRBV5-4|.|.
TGTGCCAGCAGCCGCTTGGTCCCCGGGATCAATGAGCAGTTCTTC
CASSRLVPGINEQFF
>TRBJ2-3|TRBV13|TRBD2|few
TGTGCCAGCAGCCCGGACTCGGGACTAGCGGAGGGCACAGATACGCAGTATTTT
CASSPDSGLAEGTDTQYF
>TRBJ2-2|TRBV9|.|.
TGTGCCAGCAGCCCCCAGGGTACCGGGGAGCTGTTTTTT
CASSPQGTGELFF
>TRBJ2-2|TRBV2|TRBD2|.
TGTGCCAGCGGACTAGGGGACGGGGAGCTGTTTTTT
CASGLGDGELFF